The T cell receptor beta chain described here comes from a study of technical replicates of blood from a handful of donors. CDR1 is SGHVS and CDR2 is FQNEAQ in the germline V gene. Trimming removed 7 bases from V and 7 bases from J; junction bases left unmatched: 13. The CDR3 length is 15 residues. There are a few counts of this clone. Libraries were prepared by immunoSEQ multiplex PCR; TCRdb keeps only in-frame clonotypes and omits some of them. The repertoire holds approximately 74,000 clones, with 88% as singletons. The receptor's source is a human donor in good health. Some clones in this sample may be carry-over from other donors' samples. Sequences were obtained from PBMCs. The genes are TRBV7-8 and TRBJ1-5, with 7 bases lining up with TRBD1. CDR3 DNA sequence: TGTGCCAGCACCGAATGGGGCGACAGGGTACAGCCCCAGCATTTT. Residues: CASTEWGDRVQPQHF.